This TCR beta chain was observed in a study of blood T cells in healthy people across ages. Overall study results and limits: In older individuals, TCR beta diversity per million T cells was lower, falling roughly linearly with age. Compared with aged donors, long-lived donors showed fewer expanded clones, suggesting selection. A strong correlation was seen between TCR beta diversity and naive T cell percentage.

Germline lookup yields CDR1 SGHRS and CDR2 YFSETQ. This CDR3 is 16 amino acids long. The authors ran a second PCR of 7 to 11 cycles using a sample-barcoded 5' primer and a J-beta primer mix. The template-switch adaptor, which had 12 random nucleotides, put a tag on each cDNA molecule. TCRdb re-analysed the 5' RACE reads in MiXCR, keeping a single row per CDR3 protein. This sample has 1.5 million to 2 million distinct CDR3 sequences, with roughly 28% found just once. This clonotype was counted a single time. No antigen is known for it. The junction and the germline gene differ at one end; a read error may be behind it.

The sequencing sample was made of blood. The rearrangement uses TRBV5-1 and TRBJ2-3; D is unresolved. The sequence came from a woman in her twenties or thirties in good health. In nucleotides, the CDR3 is TGCGCCAGCAGCTTGGCCGACATTAGATACACAGATGCGCAGTATTTT. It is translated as CASSLADIRYTDAQYF.